The T cell receptor (beta chain) described here comes from a study of T cell changes during pregnancy in multiple sclerosis (dated by TCRdb to about 2019). Context from the whole study: The study looked at changes in the T cell repertoire across pregnancy in women with multiple sclerosis.

Trimming accounts for 7 bases at V and 5 bases at J, while the number of junction bases matched to no gene is 4. CDR1 and CDR2 (SQVTM, ANQGSEA) derive from the germline V gene. The CDR3 runs 13 amino acids, cysteine and phenylalanine included. Just CDR3 DNA is preserved here, 39 bases in frame from base 1. Receptor libraries were prepared by the immunoSEQ multiplex PCR assay. TCRdb re-hosts the immuneACCESS table, in-frame sequences only. Its copies lack some clones; in the studies checked, an unresolved V gene accounts for under half of them, and the cause for the rest is not known. The sample records under 65,000 clones, 93% of which are singletons. Together, the top ten hold 2% to 3% of the sample. Note on this clone: No cognate antigen has been identified for it. Base qualities are not at hand, and no much larger clone is one base apart.

The sequence was obtained from a female donor with multiple sclerosis, enrolled in a pregnancy study. The rearranged segments are TRBV29-1 and TRBJ2-7; a stretch of 14 junction bases matches TRBD2. Specimen: CD8+ T cells from peripheral blood mononuclear cells, collected in the third trimester of pregnancy. The CDR3 reads CSAGTSGSDEQYF. The bases are TGCAGCGCGGGGACTAGCGGGAGCGACGAGCAGTACTTC.